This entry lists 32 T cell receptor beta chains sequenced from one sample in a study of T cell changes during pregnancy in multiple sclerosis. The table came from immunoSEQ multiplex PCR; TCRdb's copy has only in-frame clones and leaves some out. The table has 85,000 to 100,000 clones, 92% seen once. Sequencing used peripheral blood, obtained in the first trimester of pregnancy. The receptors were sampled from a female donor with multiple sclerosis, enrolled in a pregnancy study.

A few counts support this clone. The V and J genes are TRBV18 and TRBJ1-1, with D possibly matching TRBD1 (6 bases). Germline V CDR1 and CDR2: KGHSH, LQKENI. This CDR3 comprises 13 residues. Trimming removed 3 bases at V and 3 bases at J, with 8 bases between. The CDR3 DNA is TGTGCCAGCTCACCTCAGGGGTACACTGAAGCTTTCTTT. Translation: CASSPQGYTEAFF.

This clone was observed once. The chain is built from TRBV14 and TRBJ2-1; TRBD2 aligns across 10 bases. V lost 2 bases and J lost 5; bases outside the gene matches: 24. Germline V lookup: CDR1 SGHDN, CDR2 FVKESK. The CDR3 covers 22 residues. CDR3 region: CASSQREAGLALKGISDNEQFF. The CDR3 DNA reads TGTGCCAGCAGCCAACGGGAGGCGGGACTAGCGCTTAAGGGTATATCGGACAATGAGCAGTTCTTC.

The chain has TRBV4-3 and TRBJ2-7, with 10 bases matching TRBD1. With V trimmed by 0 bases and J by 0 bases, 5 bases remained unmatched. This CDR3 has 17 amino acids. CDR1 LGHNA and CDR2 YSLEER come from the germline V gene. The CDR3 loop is CASSQEPTGGYSYEQYF. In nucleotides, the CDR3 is TGCGCCAGCAGCCAAGAACCGACAGGGGGCTACTCCTACGAGCAGTACTTC.

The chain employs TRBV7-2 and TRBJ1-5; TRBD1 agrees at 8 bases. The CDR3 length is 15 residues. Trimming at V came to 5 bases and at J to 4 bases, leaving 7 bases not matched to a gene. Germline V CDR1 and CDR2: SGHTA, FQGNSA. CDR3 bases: TGTGCCAGCAGCCCCGGGGACAGGCTTAATCAGCCCCAGCATTTT. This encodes CASSPGDRLNQPQHF.

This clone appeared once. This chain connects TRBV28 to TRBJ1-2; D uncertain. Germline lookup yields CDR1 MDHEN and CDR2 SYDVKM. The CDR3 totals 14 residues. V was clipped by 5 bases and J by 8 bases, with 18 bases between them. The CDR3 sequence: CASSQRTRARGYTF. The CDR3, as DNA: TGTGCCAGCAGTCAAAGGACGCGGGCACGGGGCTACACCTTC.

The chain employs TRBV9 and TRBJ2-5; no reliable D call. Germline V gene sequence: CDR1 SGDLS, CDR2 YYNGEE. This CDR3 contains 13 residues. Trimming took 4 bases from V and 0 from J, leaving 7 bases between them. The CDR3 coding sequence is TGTGCCAGCAGCCCCCCCAACCAAGAGACCCAGTACTTC. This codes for CASSPPNQETQYF.

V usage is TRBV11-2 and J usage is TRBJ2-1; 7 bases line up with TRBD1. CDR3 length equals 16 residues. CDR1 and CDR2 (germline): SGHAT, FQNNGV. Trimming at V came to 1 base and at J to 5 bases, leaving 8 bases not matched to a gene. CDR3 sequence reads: CASSLVGDRVHNEQFF. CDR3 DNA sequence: TGTGCCAGCAGCTTAGTAGGGGACAGAGTCCACAATGAGCAGTTCTTC.

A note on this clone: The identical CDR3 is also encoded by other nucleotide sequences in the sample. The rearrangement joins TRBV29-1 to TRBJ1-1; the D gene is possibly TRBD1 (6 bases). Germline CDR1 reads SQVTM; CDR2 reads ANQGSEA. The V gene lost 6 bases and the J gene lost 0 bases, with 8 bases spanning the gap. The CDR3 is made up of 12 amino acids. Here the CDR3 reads CSVGQMNTEAFF. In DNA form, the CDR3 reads TGCAGCGTGGGACAAATGAACACTGAAGCTTTCTTT. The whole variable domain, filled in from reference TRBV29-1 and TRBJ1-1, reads SAVISQKPSRDICQRGTSLTIQCQVDSQVTMMFWYRQQPGQSLTLIATANQGSEATYESGFVIDKFPISRPNLTFSTLTVSNMSPEDSSIYLCSVGQMNTEAFFGQGTRLTVV.

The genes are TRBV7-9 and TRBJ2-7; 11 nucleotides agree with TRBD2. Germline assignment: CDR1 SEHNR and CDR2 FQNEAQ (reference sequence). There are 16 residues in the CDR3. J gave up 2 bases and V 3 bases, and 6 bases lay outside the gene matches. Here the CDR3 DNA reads TGTGCCAGCAGCTTCTCTGTAGCGGGGGGGACCTACGAGCAGTACTTC. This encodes CASSFSVAGGTYEQYF.

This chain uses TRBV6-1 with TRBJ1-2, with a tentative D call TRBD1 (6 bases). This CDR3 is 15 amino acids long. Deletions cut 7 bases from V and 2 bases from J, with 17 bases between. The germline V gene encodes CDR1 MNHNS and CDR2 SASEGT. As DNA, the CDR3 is TGTGCCAGCAATTCACAGGGTCGCCTCAACTATGGCTACACCTTC. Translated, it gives CASNSQGRLNYGYTF.

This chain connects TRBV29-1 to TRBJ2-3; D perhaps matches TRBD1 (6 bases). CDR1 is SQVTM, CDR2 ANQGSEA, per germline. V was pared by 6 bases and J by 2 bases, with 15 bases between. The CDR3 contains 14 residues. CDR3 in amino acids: CSVHLRGHTDTQYF. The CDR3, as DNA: TGCAGCGTACACCTCAGGGGACACACAGATACGCAGTATTTT.

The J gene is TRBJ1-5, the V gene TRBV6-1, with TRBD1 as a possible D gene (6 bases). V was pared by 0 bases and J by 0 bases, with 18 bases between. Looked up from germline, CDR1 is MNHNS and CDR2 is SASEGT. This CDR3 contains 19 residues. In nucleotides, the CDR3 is TGTGCCAGCAGTGAAGCGGGACACCCGAGGACTCATAGCAATCAGCCCCAGCATTTT. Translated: CASSEAGHPRTHSNQPQHF.

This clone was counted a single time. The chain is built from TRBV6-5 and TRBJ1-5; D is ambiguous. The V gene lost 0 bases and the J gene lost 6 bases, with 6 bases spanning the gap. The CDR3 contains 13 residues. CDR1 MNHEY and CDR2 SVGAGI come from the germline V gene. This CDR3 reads CASSYSRAQPQHF. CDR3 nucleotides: TGTGCCAGCAGTTACTCGAGGGCTCAGCCCCAGCATTTT.

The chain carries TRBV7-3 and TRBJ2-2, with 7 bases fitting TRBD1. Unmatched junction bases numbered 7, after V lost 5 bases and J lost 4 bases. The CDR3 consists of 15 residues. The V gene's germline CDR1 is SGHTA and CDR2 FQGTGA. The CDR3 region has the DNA TGTGCCAGCAGCAAAGGACAGGCGGCCACCGGGGAGCTGTTTTTT. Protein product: CASSKGQAATGELFF.

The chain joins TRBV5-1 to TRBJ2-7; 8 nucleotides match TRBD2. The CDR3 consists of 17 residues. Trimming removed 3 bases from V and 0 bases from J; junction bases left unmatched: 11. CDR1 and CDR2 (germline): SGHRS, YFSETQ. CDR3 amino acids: CASSSPGLAENSYEQYF. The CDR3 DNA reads TGCGCCAGCAGCTCCCCCGGACTAGCCGAAAACTCCTACGAGCAGTACTTC.

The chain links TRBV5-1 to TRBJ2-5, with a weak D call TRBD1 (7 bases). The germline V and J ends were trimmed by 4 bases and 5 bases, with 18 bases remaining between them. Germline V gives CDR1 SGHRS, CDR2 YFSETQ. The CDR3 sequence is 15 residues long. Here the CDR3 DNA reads TGCGCCAGCAGCCCCCGGACAGGAGGAGGGGAGACCCAGTACTTC. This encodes CASSPRTGGGETQYF.

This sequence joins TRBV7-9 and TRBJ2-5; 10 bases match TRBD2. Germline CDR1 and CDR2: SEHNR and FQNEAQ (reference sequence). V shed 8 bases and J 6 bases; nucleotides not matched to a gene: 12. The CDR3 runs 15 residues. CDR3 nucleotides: TGTGCCAGCGATCAAGCAGCGGGAGGGCGCCAGACCCAGTACTTC. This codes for CASDQAAGGRQTQYF.

CDR3 sequence: CASSLGTGPQHF. The CDR3, as DNA: TGTGCCAGCAGCTTAGGGACTGGGCCCCAGCATTTT. The V call is TRBV7-9, the J call TRBJ1-5; D is ambiguous. The germline V gene has CDR1 SEHNR and CDR2 FQNEAQ (reference sequence). V dropped 1 base and J dropped 9 bases, with 7 bases sitting between them. The CDR3 is 12 residues long.

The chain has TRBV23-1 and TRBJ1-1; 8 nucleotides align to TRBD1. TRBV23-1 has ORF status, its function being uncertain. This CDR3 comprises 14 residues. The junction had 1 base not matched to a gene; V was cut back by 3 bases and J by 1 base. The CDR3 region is CASSQGTGNTEAFF. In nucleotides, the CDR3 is TGCGCCAGCAGTCAGGGGACAGGGAACACTGAAGCTTTCTTT.

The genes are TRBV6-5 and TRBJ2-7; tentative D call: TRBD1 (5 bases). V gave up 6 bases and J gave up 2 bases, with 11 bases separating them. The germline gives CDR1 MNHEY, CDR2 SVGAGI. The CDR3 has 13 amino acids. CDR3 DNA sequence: TGTGCCAGCAGCCTCGGACACCCCTACGAGCAGTACTTC. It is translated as CASSLGHPYEQYF.

The CDR3 nucleotides read TGTGCCAGCTCACCACCGCCCGGGGTAGGAGGAAACACCATATATTTT. It is translated as CASSPPPGVGGNTIYF. V gene TRBV18 combines with J gene TRBJ1-3, with unresolved D. The germline V gene encodes CDR1 KGHSH and CDR2 LQKENI. V was pared by 0 bases and J by 4 bases, with 13 bases between. CDR3 length: 16 residues.

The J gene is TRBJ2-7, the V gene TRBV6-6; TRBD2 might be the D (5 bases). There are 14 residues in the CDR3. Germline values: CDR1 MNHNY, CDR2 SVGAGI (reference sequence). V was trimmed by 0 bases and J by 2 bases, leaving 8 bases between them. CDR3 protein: CASSYSPGTYEQYF. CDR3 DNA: TGTGCCAGCAGTTACTCGCCGGGGACCTACGAGCAGTACTTC.

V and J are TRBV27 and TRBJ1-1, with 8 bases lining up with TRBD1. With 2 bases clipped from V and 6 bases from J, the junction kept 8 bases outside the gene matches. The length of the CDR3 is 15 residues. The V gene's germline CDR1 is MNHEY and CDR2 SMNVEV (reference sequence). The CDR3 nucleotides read TGTGCCAGCAGTTTACTGGCAGGGGGCATTTCTGAAGCTTTCTTT. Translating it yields CASSLLAGGISEAFF.

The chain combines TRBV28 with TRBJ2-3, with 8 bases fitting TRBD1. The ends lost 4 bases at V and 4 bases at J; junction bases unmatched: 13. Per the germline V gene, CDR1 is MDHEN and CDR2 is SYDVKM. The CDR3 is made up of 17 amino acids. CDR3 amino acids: CASSSPRADREPDTQYF. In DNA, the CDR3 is TGTGCCAGCAGTTCCCCCCGCGCGGACAGGGAGCCAGATACGCAGTATTTT.

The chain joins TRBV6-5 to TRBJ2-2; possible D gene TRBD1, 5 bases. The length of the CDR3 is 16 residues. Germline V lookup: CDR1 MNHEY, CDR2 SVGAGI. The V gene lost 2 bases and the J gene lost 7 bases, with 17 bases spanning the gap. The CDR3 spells CASSYGRSRANGELFF. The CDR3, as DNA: TGTGCCAGCAGTTACGGCCGATCCAGGGCAAACGGGGAGCTGTTTTTT.

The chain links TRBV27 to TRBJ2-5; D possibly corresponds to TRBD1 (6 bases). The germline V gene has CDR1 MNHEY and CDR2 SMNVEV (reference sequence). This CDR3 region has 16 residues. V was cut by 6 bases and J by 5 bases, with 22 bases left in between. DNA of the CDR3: TGTGCCAGCAGCCTAGGACAGACGATACCTTTGGAGACCCAGTACTTC. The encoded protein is CASSLGQTIPLETQYF.

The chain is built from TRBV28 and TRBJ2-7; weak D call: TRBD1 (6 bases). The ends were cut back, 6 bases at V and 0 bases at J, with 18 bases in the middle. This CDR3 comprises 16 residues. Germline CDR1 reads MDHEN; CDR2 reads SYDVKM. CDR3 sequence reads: CASSSIRGTSSYEQYF. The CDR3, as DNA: TGTGCCAGCAGCTCGATAAGGGGGACGTCCTCCTACGAGCAGTACTTC.

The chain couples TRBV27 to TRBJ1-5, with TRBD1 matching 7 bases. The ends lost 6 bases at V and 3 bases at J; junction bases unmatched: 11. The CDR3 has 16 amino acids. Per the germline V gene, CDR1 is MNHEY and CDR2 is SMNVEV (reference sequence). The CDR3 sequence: CASRKATGTYNQPQHF. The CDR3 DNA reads TGTGCCAGCAGGAAAGCGACAGGGACCTACAATCAGCCCCAGCATTTT.

The CDR3 region is CASSQVDLGLAYGELFF. CDR3 in DNA: TGCGCCAGCAGCCAAGTGGACTTGGGACTAGCGTACGGGGAGCTGTTTTTT. The rearrangement links TRBV4-1 to TRBJ2-2; 10 bases are a match to TRBD2. The germline gives CDR1 MGHRA, CDR2 YSYEKL. CDR3 length: 17 amino acids. The J segment lost 7 bases and the V segment lost 1 base, leaving 9 bases of the junction unmatched.

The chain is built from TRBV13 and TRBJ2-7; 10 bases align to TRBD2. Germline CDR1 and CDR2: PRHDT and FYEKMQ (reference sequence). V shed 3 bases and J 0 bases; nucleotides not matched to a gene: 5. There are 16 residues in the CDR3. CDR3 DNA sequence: TGTGCCAGCAGCTTCCGGACTAGCGGACCCTCCTACGAGCAGTACTTC. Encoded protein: CASSFRTSGPSYEQYF. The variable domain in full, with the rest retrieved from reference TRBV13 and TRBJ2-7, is AAGVIQSPRHLIKEKRETATLKCYPIPRHDTVYWYQQGPGQDPQFLISFYEKMQSDKGSIPDRFSAQQFSDYHSELNMSSLELGDSALYFCASSFRTSGPSYEQYFGPGTRLTVT.

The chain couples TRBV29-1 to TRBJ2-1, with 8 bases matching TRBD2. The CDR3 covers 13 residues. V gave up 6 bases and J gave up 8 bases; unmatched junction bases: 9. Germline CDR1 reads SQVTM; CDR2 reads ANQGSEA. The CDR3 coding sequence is TGCAGCGTCCGTGGACTAGCTCGGGATGAGCAGTTCTTC. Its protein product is CSVRGLARDEQFF.

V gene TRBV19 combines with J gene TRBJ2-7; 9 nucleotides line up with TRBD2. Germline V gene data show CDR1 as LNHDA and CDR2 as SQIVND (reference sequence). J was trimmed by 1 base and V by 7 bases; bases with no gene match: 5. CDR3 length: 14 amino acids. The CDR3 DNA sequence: TGTGCCAGTACCATTAGCGGGAGTTCCTACGAGCAGTACTTC. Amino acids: CASTISGSSYEQYF.